This entry lists 6 T cell receptor beta chains sequenced from one sample in a study of T-cell reconstitution after alpha-beta-depleted transplantation in children. Molecular barcoding with unique molecular identifiers was used for the TCRbeta library. Each CDR3 protein gets one entry after TCRdb re-called the PCR reads with MiXCR. This table has approximately 510,000 distinct CDR3 sequences, approximately 20% appearing once. The starting material was PBMCs from the stem cell graft donor, obtained from the stem cell graft. Source of these receptors: a human donor who donated a stem cell graft to a child with acute lymphoblastic leukemia.

This clonotype was counted a few times. The chain employs TRBV19 and TRBJ2-7; D remains ambiguous. The CDR3 totals 10 residues. Germline V CDR1 and CDR2: LNHDA, SQIVND (reference sequence). Trimming pared 10 bases from V and 3 bases from J, leaving 7 bases between. The chain's CDR3 is CATRFYEQYF. The CDR3 bases are TGTGCCACCCGGTTCTACGAGCAGTACTTC.

CDR3 loop: CASSLALQVEAGEKLFF. CDR3 coding DNA: TGCGCCAGCAGCTTGGCCCTACAGGTGGAGGCTGGCGAAAAACTGTTTTTT. J is TRBJ1-4 and V is TRBV5-1; D is possibly TRBD1 (5 bases). The V and J ends lost 0 bases and 8 bases respectively, with 20 bases between them. Germline V gives CDR1 SGHRS, CDR2 YFSETQ. The length of the CDR3 is 17 residues.

This clonotype was seen a handful of times. The CDR3 here is CSAGGSNQPQHF. The CDR3 DNA sequence: TGCAGTGCGGGAGGTAGCAATCAGCCCCAGCATTTT. The gene calls are TRBV20-1 and TRBJ1-5, with D hard to call. The V gene's germline CDR1 is DFQATT and CDR2 SNEGSKA (reference sequence). V lost 6 bases to trimming and J lost 0 bases, with 6 bases between them. This CDR3 is built from 12 residues.

The chain has TRBV9 and TRBJ2-2, with D uncertain. Germline CDR1 is SGDLS and CDR2 is YYNGEE. The CDR3 contains 16 residues. Trimming shortened V by 3 bases and J by 0 bases, and 12 bases separated the two germline ends. This CDR3 reads CASSGTRRANTGELFF. The CDR3 nucleotides are TGTGCCAGCAGCGGCACCCGGAGAGCGAACACCGGGGAGCTGTTTTTT.

This clonotype has more than one count but fewer than ten. V usage is TRBV7-9 and J usage is TRBJ2-3; D tentatively reads TRBD1 or TRBD2 (6 bases each). Trimming removed 1 base at V and 3 bases at J, with 17 bases between. The CDR3 has 17 amino acids. The germline V gene has CDR1 SEHNR and CDR2 FQNEAQ (reference sequence). Here the CDR3 reads CASSLGLVDQGTDTQYF. CDR3 in DNA: TGTGCCAGCAGCTTAGGACTAGTCGACCAGGGGACAGATACGCAGTATTTT.

The chain has TRBV4-1 and TRBJ2-7, with D possibly being TRBD1 (6 bases). The germline V gene has CDR1 MGHRA and CDR2 YSYEKL. The CDR3 spans 16 residues. The germline V and J ends were trimmed by 2 bases and 2 bases, with 16 bases remaining between them. CDR3 loop: CASSQFILGQTYEQYF. The CDR3 DNA follows: TGCGCCAGCAGCCAATTTATCCTAGGACAGACCTACGAGCAGTACTTC.